The sequence of this T cell receptor (beta chain) was determined in a study of cytomegalovirus exposure and HLA in healthy donors. Looking at the study overall: Genetic ancestry analysis placed around four fifths of the approximately 390 donors that were genotyped in the Caucasian-associated cluster.

Germline V CDR1 and CDR2: SNHLY, FYNNEI. V was shortened by 5 bases and J by 3 bases, with 7 bases between the two germline ends. There are 12 residues in the CDR3. General study results and limits: According to a later analysis, most TCR beta chains associated with CMV appeared HLA-restricted.

This clone has more than one count but fewer than ten. Its antigen remains unknown. Both 60 Vbeta primers and 13 Jbeta primers went into the PCR. Clones were read by immunoSEQ multiplex PCR, and TCRdb kept only the in-frame ones, dropping some. Among 95,000 to 150,000 clones listed, approximately 8.6% were seen once. This TCR derives from a middle-aged woman in good health and CMV-seropositive. The V and J genes are TRBV2 and TRBJ1-2; D remains ambiguous. The sequencing sample was made of PBMCs. The CDR3 region has the DNA TGTGCCAGCAGTTTTTCGGACTATGGCTACACCTTC. Translating it yields CASSFSDYGYTF.